These 17 T cell receptor beta chains came from one sample sequenced in a study of T cell repertoires in cytomegalovirus infection. MiXCR was run by TCRdb on the reads, yielding one entry per CDR3 protein. Of about 830,000 distinct CDR3 sequences in the sample, over 25% were seen once. The antigens for these receptors are not known. Sequencing used cultured CD8+ T cells from PBMCs, obtained from culture after CMV antigen stimulation. Every receptor here comes from a human donor in good health (CMV status not recorded). Some clones in this sample may be carry-over from other donors' samples.

The table lists this clonotype with a few counts. V is TRBV6-5 and J is TRBJ1-2, with 10 bases that match TRBD1. With 2 bases clipped from V and 4 bases from J, the junction kept 10 bases outside the gene matches. Looked up from germline, CDR1 is MNHEY and CDR2 is SVGAGI. This CDR3 has 17 residues. In DNA form, the CDR3 reads TGTGCCAGCAGTTACGATGGACAGGGGGAGGGGGTCTATGGCTACACCTTC. This gives the protein CASSYDGQGEGVYGYTF.

This rearrangement joins TRBV10-3 to TRBJ2-7, with 10 bases matching TRBD1. Germline V lookup: CDR1 ENHRY, CDR2 SYGVKD. Trimming at V came to 6 bases and at J to 3 bases, leaving 8 bases not matched to a gene. The CDR3 has 15 residues. The CDR3 DNA is TGTGCCATCAGGGAGGACAGGGGGATCATCTACGAGCAGTACTTC. This sequence encodes CAIREDRGIIYEQYF.

Of note for this clonotype: A much bigger clone sits one base away, suggesting this may be a read error. J is TRBJ2-2 and V is TRBV7-6; 7 bases match TRBD1. The CDR3 spans 16 residues. Trimming took 5 bases from V and 8 from J; bases not matched to a gene: 14. CDR1 is SGHVS and CDR2 is FNYEAQ in the germline V gene. The CDR3 loop reads CASSPITGDMRGELFF. DNA of the CDR3: TGTGCCAGCAGCCCGATTACAGGGGATATGAGGGGGGAGCTGTTTTTT.

The rearrangement uses TRBV7-9 and TRBJ2-2; 12 bases are a match to TRBD1. This CDR3 is built from 16 residues. V trimming: 5 bases; J trimming: 4 bases; junction bases outside the gene matches: 5. CDR1 and CDR2 from the germline V gene are SEHNR and FQNEAQ (reference sequence). CDR3 DNA: TGTGCCAGCAGCCAACCGGGACAGGGGGCCACCGGGGAGCTGTTTTTT. Encoded protein: CASSQPGQGATGELFF.

The gene calls are TRBV10-3 and TRBJ1-6; 9 nucleotides line up with TRBD1. The CDR3 loop spans 17 amino acids. Germline V lookup: CDR1 ENHRY, CDR2 SYGVKD. Unmatched junction bases numbered 9, after V lost 2 bases and J lost 7 bases. Here the CDR3 reads CAISERSGTGWNSPLHF. The CDR3 bases are TGTGCCATCAGTGAGAGATCCGGGACAGGGTGGAATTCACCCCTCCACTTT.

This clonotype was seen a handful of times. The chain employs TRBV27 and TRBJ2-1; no reliable D call. This CDR3 has 13 residues. V was clipped by 2 bases and J by 6 bases, with 8 bases between them. The V gene's germline CDR1 is MNHEY and CDR2 SMNVEV (reference sequence). In DNA form, the CDR3 reads TGTGCCAGCAGTTTAGGGCCTCTCAATGAGCAGTTCTTC. It translates to CASSLGPLNEQFF.

This clonotype was seen once. This rearrangement joins TRBV7-2 to TRBJ2-7, with 7 bases lining up with TRBD2. Germline V gene data show CDR1 as SGHTA and CDR2 as FQGNSA. This CDR3 is built from 16 residues. V gave up 5 bases and J gave up 4 bases; unmatched junction bases: 14. The CDR3 spells CASSLRGVWGVYEQYF. DNA of the CDR3: TGTGCCAGCAGCCTTCGGGGGGTGTGGGGGGTGTACGAGCAGTACTTC.

The table lists this clonotype with a few counts. This chain uses TRBV2 with TRBJ2-2, with 8 bases fitting TRBD1. This CDR3 comprises 17 residues. Germline CDR1 and CDR2: SNHLY and FYNNEI. The trim removed 3 bases at V and 3 bases at J, leaving 9 bases unmatched. The CDR3 DNA follows: TGTGCCAGCAGTGACGCCAGGGGGCTGGTGGACACCGGGGAGCTGTTTTTT. Translating it yields CASSDARGLVDTGELFF.

This clonotype showed up many times. This sequence joins TRBV6-6 and TRBJ2-1; D may be TRBD1 (5 bases). V lost 6 bases, J lost 7 bases, and 16 bases lay in between. The CDR3 is 14 residues long. Germline V gene sequence: CDR1 MNHNY, CDR2 SVGAGI (reference sequence). The CDR3 bases are TGTGCCAGCAGCTACGTCGTTGGGGCGAATGAGCAGTTCTTC. It codes for CASSYVVGANEQFF.

The rearrangement links TRBV11-1 to TRBJ2-3, with unresolved D. Trimming removed 5 bases from V and 3 bases from J, with 6 bases in between. The CDR3 is 12 residues long. Germline loops: CDR1 SGHAT, CDR2 FQDESV (reference sequence). The DNA of the CDR3 is TGTGCCAGCAGCCACAAAACAGATACGCAGTATTTT. Residues: CASSHKTDTQYF. Combining the CDR3 with reference TRBV11-1 and TRBJ2-3 gives the whole variable domain EAEVAQSPRYKITEKSQAVAFWCDPISGHATLYWYRQILGQGPELLVQFQDESVVDDSQLPKDRFSAERLKGVDSTLKIQPAELGDSAMYLCASSHKTDTQYFGPGTRLTVL.

This clonotype was detected only once. The V call is TRBV6-2 or TRBV6-3, the J call TRBJ1-1; D may be TRBD1 (6 bases). The V and J ends lost 6 bases and 0 bases respectively, with 17 bases between them. The CDR3 has 16 residues. Germline lookup yields CDR1 MNHEY and CDR2 SVGEGT. The CDR3 spells CASSPLPQGVNTEAFF. The CDR3 DNA is TGTGCCAGCAGCCCCCTTCCACAGGGAGTGAACACTGAAGCTTTCTTT.

This clonotype came up once. This rearrangement joins TRBV29-1 to TRBJ1-1, with D unresolved. Germline V CDR1 and CDR2: SQVTM, ANQGSEA. The CDR3 spans 14 residues. Trimming removed 7 bases at V and 1 base at J, with 16 bases between. DNA for the CDR3: TGCAGCGCAGAATTGGACCCGAGGAACACTGAAGCTTTCTTT. Its translation: CSAELDPRNTEAFF.

This clonotype has at least ten counts. The gene calls are TRBV7-8 and TRBJ2-7; 7 nucleotides agree with TRBD1. This CDR3 is 14 amino acids long. Germline lookup yields CDR1 SGHVS and CDR2 FQNEAQ. The J segment lost 3 bases and the V segment lost 5 bases, leaving 7 bases of the junction unmatched. CDR3 nucleotide sequence: TGTGCCAGCAGCGGGGGACAGATCGGCTACGAGCAGTACGTC. Translated: CASSGGQIGYEQYV.

V usage is TRBV6-5 and J usage is TRBJ2-4; D may match TRBD1 or TRBD2 (6 bases each). Germline assignment: CDR1 MNHEY and CDR2 SVGAGI. The CDR3 length is 14 residues. Trimming stripped 6 bases from V and 8 bases from J, with 17 bases between. CDR3 in amino acids: CASSLTRGPDIQYF. The CDR3 bases are TGTGCCAGCAGCCTGACTCGGGGGCCGGACATTCAGTACTTC.

This clonotype was counted once. The rearrangement links TRBV5-1 to TRBJ2-5, with 9 bases lining up with TRBD2. The CDR3 length is 17 residues. The trim removed 0 bases at V and 2 bases at J, leaving 8 bases unmatched. In germline, CDR1 is SGHRS, CDR2 YFSETQ. In DNA form, the CDR3 reads TGCGCCAGCAGCTTGGTCGGTAGCGGGGGCCTACAAGAGACCCAGTACTTC. Protein sequence: CASSLVGSGGLQETQYF.

The V and J genes are TRBV9 and TRBJ2-7; 9 positions match TRBD1. CDR1 and CDR2 from the germline V gene are SGDLS and YYNGEE. The CDR3 sequence is 13 residues long. The junction had 4 bases not matched to a gene; V was cut back by 6 bases and J by 3 bases. CDR3 sequence (DNA): TGTGCCAGCAAGGGACAGGGCGACTACGAGCAGTACTTC. The encoded protein is CASKGQGDYEQYF.

This clonotype was detected a few times. The genes are TRBV5-5 and TRBJ2-1, with 12 bases aligning to TRBD2. There are 18 residues in the CDR3. The J segment lost 0 bases and the V segment lost 2 bases, leaving 6 bases of the junction unmatched. Germline CDR1 and CDR2: SGHKS and YYEKEE (reference sequence). CDR3 sequence (DNA): TGTGCCAGCAGCTTAAAGGCTAGCGGGGGGGTCTCCTACAATGAGCAGTTCTTC. As protein: CASSLKASGGVSYNEQFF.